This passage covers 2 T cell receptor beta chains from one sample sequenced in a study of human T cells and chemical hapten exposure. RNA extraction used unfractionated whole blood as the source of total RNA. TCRdb called the 5' RACE reads again in MiXCR, with one record for every CDR3 protein. This sample has 65,000 to 95,000 distinct CDR3 sequences; roughly 8.4% occur once, and the top ten carry under 3%. The receptor source for this set is a male donor in good health.

In its sample, this clonotype was seen many times. This sequence joins TRBV15 and TRBJ2-1; 7 nucleotides match TRBD2. This CDR3 spans 16 amino acids. Germline-derived CDR1 and CDR2 are LNHNV and YYDKDF (reference sequence). V lost 8 bases and J lost 1; bases outside the gene matches: 11. Here the CDR3 DNA reads TGTGCCACCGAGTCTCCGGCTAGCGGTTCCTACAATGAGCAGTTCTTC. This codes for CATESPASGSYNEQFF.

A few counts support this clonotype. The chain employs TRBV7-2 and TRBJ1-1, with 7 bases identical to TRBD1. V lost 4 bases, J lost 4 bases, and 3 bases stayed unmatched. The CDR3 has 13 residues. Germline assignment: CDR1 SGHTA and CDR2 FQGNSA. CDR3 DNA sequence: TGTGCCAGCAGCTCCAACAGGGGCACTGAAGCTTTCTTT. Amino acid sequence: CASSSNRGTEAFF.